A selection of T cell receptor beta chains follows, all from one sample in a study of cytomegalovirus exposure and HLA in healthy donors. Measured with immunoSEQ multiplex PCR; TCRdb has only the in-frame clones, and not every one. The sample lists hundreds of thousands of clones; 77% were seen once. The sample consisted of PBMCs. Receptors originate from a woman aged 60-75 years in good health and CMV-seropositive. Each CDR3 is given with its conserved first and last residue. Fields, in order: clone size, J gene, V gene, D gene, CDR3 protein, CDR3 DNA. A D gene is named only where the DNA matches it firmly. Rows may omit the clone size; those that give it use once, few, many or a size class.

- TRBJ2-1 TRBV18 - CASSPLSAGGSYNEQFF TGTGCCAGCTCACCACTCTCAGCGGGCGGCTCCTACAATGAGCAGTTCTTC
- TRBJ1-6 TRBV7-2 - CASSLVVTGSPLHF TGTGCCAGCAGCTTAGTGGTCACGGGTTCACCCCTCCACTTT
- TRBJ2-1 TRBV15 - CATSRESPTRTRLYNEQFF TGTGCCACCAGCAGAGAATCCCCAACGCGAACAAGACTTTACAATGAGCAGTTCTTC
- TRBJ2-5 TRBV7-2 - CASSFLTGRQETQYF TGTGCCAGCAGCTTCCTGACAGGGAGGCAAGAGACCCAGTACTTC
- TRBJ1-4 TRBV25-1 TRBD1 CASRQGAAEKLFF TGTGCCAGCAGACAGGGGGCGGCGGAAAAACTGTTTTTT
- TRBJ2-1 TRBV27 TRBD2 CASSSGGSYNEQFF TGTGCCAGCAGTAGCGGGGGTTCGTACAATGAGCAGTTCTTC
- TRBJ2-1 TRBV7-9 TRBD1 CASSSRDRVSYNEQFF TGTGCCAGCAGCTCCCGGGACAGGGTCTCCTACAATGAGCAGTTCTTC
few TRBJ2-7 TRBV25-1 TRBD1 CASSNSLRTGSYEQYF TGTGCCAGCAGTAACAGCTTAAGGACAGGTTCCTACGAGCAGTACTTC
- TRBJ2-3 TRBV28 - CASRAGVDTQYF TGTGCCAGCAGGGCAGGGGTAGATACGCAGTATTTT
- TRBJ1-6 TRBV10-3 - CAISVQGNSPLHF TGTGCCATCAGTGTTCAGGGGAATTCACCCCTCCACTTT
few TRBJ1-4 TRBV7-2 - CASSVQGYSTNEKLFF TGTGCCAGCAGCGTACAGGGATACTCAACTAATGAAAAACTGTTTTTT
few TRBJ1-3 TRBV30 - CAWRYLPGTIYF TGTGCCTGGAGGTACCTTCCCGGCACCATATATTTT
- TRBJ2-3 TRBV7-2 TRBD1 CASTQGASSRRADTQYF TGTGCCAGCACCCAGGGGGCTAGCTCACGAAGGGCGGATACGCAGTATTTT
- TRBJ1-2 TRBV7-9 - CASSLATVIYGYTF TGTGCCAGCAGCTTAGCGACAGTCATCTATGGCTACACCTTC
- TRBJ1-2 TRBV11-3 - CASSSSMDTYGYTF TGTGCCAGCAGCTCTTCGATGGACACTTATGGCTACACCTTC
- TRBJ1-1 TRBV28 - CASSVGVLATEAFF TGTGCCAGCAGTGTGGGAGTTCTGGCCACTGAAGCTTTCTTT
- TRBJ1-1 TRBV5-4 TRBD1 CASSLGRGQNTEAFF TGTGCCAGCAGCTTGGGCAGGGGGCAAAACACTGAAGCTTTCTTT
- TRBJ2-2 TRBV18 - CASSPSVTNTGELFF TGTGCCAGCTCACCTTCCGTTACGAACACCGGGGAGCTGTTTTTT
- TRBJ2-3 TRBV29-1 - CSGKQGSDTQYF TGCAGCGGAAAACAGGGATCAGATACGCAGTATTTT
- TRBJ1-2 TRBV28 - CASSLGWAEGYTF TGTGCCAGCAGTTTAGGGTGGGCAGAGGGCTACACCTTC
few TRBJ1-5 TRBV4-3 - CASSQGRSGYQPQHF TGCGCCAGCAGCCAAGGACGCTCGGGGTATCAGCCCCAGCATTTT
- TRBJ2-1 TRBV30 TRBD1 CAGGQVDGNEQFF TGTGCCGGGGGACAGGTGGACGGGAATGAGCAGTTCTTC
- TRBJ2-7 TRBV5-1 - CASSLRSTGTYEQYF TGCGCCAGCAGCTTGCGGTCCACAGGGACCTACGAGCAGTACTTC
- TRBJ2-1 TRBV6-5 - CASSWTWSSYNEQFF TGTGCCAGCAGCTGGACATGGAGCTCCTACAATGAGCAGTTCTTC
- TRBJ2-2 TRBV4-2 - CASSVQGTGELFF TGTGCCAGCAGCGTACAGGGCACCGGGGAGCTGTTTTTT
- TRBJ2-7 TRBV6-5 TRBD2 CASSTFSGTSYEQYF TGTGCCAGCAGTACCTTTAGCGGGACGTCCTACGAGCAGTACTTC
medium-sized TRBJ1-3 TRBV6-6 - CASYGVQNSGNTIYF TGTGCCAGCTACGGGGTGCAAAACTCTGGAAACACCATATATTTT
once TRBJ2-7 TRBV28 TRBD1 CASSYPGQGDEQYF TGTGCCAGCAGTTATCCGGGACAGGGGGACGAGCAGTACTTC
- TRBJ1-1 TRBV9 - CASSDPGGGTEAFF TGTGCCAGCAGCGACCCCGGGGGGGGCACTGAAGCTTTCTTT
- TRBJ2-2 TRBV21-1 - CASSLGQDLTNTGELFF TGTGCCAGCAGCCTCGGACAGGACCTAACGAACACCGGGGAGCTGTTTTTT
- TRBJ1-1 TRBV19 TRBD1 CASRYTDRATEAFF TGTGCCAGTCGTTACACCGACAGGGCCACTGAAGCTTTCTTT
- TRBJ1-1 TRBV18 - CASSRSWTGSNEAFF TGTGCCAGCTCACGTTCCTGGACGGGGTCGAATGAAGCTTTCTTT
- TRBJ2-7 TRBV5-1 - CASNDGSSYEQYF TGCGCCAGCAATGACGGGAGCTCCTACGAGCAGTACTTC
- TRBJ1-3 TRBV7-6 TRBD1 CASSSGGFIGNTIYF TGTGCCAGCAGTTCAGGGGGCTTCATTGGAAACACCATATATTTT
once TRBJ1-1 TRBV5-6 TRBD1 CASSLRTGNTEAFF TGTGCCAGCAGCCTCCGGACAGGGAACACTGAAGCTTTCTTT
- TRBJ1-1 TRBV30 TRBD1 CASREGYGQGRGDTEAFF TGTGCCTCCCGAGAAGGTTACGGACAGGGGCGAGGGGACACTGAAGCTTTCTTT
- TRBJ2-5 TRBV4-2 TRBD1 CASSQAAGQGARETQYF TGTGCCAGCAGCCAAGCGGCGGGACAGGGGGCTCGGGAGACCCAGTACTTC
- TRBJ1-2 TRBV5-1 TRBD1 CASSAGTGSYGYTF TGCGCCAGCAGCGCGGGGACAGGGAGCTATGGCTACACCTTC
once TRBJ2-1 TRBV18 - CASSPLGRDGSSYNEQFF TGTGCCAGCTCACCTCTAGGACGTGACGGGAGCTCCTACAATGAGCAGTTCTTC
few TRBJ1-2 TRBV19 TRBD1 CASSLGAGGSYGYTF TGTGCCAGTAGCCTAGGGGCAGGGGGGTCCTATGGCTACACCTTC
- TRBJ1-5 TRBV9 - CASGTMDSNQPQHF TGTGCCAGCGGGACAATGGATAGCAATCAGCCCCAGCATTTT
- TRBJ1-1 TRBV6-6 - CASGGLGPEAFF TGTGCCAGTGGGGGGTTGGGGCCTGAAGCTTTCTTT
few TRBJ2-2 TRBV5-1 TRBD1 CASSSGTGILGELFF TGCGCCAGCAGCTCCGGGACAGGGATTCTCGGGGAGCTGTTTTTT
- TRBJ2-7 TRBV5-1 - CASSLGGQSYEQYF TGCGCCAGCAGCTTGGGCGGACAGTCCTACGAGCAGTACTTC
- TRBJ1-1 TRBV27 - CASSLWGAEAFF TGTGCCAGCAGTTTATGGGGGGCTGAAGCTTTCTTT
few TRBJ2-4 TRBV30 - CAWSVTGLQYF TGTGCCTGGAGTGTAACGGGTCTTCAGTACTTC
- TRBJ2-4 TRBV11-2 - CASSPRRGNIQYF TGTGCCAGCAGCCCCCGAAGGGGGAACATTCAGTACTTC
- TRBJ2-1 TRBV25-1 - CASSEYGEQFF TGTGCCAGCAGTGAATACGGGGAGCAGTTCTTC
- TRBJ1-2 TRBV27 TRBD1 CASSPGQGGNYGYTF TGTGCCAGCAGTCCCGGACAGGGTGGAAACTATGGCTACACCTTC
- TRBJ2-5 TRBV7-7 TRBD1 CASSFRARGETQYF TGTGCCAGCAGCTTTAGGGCCAGGGGGGAGACCCAGTACTTC
- TRBJ2-7 TRBV6-5 - CASSYYGSREQYF TGTGCCAGCAGTTACTACGGTTCACGCGAGCAGTACTTC
- TRBJ2-2 TRBV29-1 TRBD1 CSGRGQGHTGELFF TGCAGCGGCAGGGGACAGGGTCATACCGGGGAGCTGTTTTTT
- TRBJ2-5 TRBV7-2 TRBD1 CASSLVPGTAQETQYF TGTGCCAGCAGCTTAGTTCCCGGGACAGCCCAAGAGACCCAGTACTTC